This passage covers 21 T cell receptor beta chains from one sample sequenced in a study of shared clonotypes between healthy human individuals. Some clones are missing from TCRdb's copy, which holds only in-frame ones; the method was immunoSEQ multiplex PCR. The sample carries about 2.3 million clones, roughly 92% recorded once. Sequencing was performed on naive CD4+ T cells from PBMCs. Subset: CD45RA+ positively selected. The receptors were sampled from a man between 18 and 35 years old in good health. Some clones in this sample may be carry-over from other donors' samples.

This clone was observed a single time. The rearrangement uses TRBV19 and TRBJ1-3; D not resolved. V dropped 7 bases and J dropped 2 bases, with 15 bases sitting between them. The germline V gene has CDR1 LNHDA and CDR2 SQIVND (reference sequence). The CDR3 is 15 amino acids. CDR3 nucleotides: TGTGCCAGTACCCTCCGGCGGGGAACTGGAAACACCATATATTTT. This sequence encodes CASTLRRGTGNTIYF.

CDR3 amino acids: CASGTVQETQYF. The CDR3 coding sequence is TGCGCCAGTGGGACAGTCCAAGAGACCCAGTACTTC. The chain carries TRBV5-1 and TRBJ2-5, with 7 bases that match TRBD1. V dropped 8 bases and J dropped 1; count of bases not matched to a gene: 2. CDR1 and CDR2 from the germline V gene are SGHRS and YFSETQ. This CDR3 is built from 12 residues.

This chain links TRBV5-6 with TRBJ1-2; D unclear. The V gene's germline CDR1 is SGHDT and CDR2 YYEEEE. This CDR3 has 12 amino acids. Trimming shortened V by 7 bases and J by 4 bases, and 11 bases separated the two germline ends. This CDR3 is CASVGRTYGYTF. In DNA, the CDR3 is TGTGCCAGCGTCGGACGGACCTATGGCTACACCTTC.

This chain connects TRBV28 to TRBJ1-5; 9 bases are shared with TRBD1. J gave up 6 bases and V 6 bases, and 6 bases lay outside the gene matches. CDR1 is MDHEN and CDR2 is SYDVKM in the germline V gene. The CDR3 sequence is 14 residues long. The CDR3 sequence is CASRTGGRLQPQHF. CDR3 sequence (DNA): TGTGCCAGCAGAACAGGGGGCCGACTTCAGCCCCAGCATTTT.

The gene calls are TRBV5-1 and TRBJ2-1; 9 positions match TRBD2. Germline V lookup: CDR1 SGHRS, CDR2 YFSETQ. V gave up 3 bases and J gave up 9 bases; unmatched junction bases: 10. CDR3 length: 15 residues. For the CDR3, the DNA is TGCGCCAGCAGCTCGGAGGGCGGGAGGGCATCTGAGCAGTTCTTC. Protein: CASSSEGGRASEQFF.

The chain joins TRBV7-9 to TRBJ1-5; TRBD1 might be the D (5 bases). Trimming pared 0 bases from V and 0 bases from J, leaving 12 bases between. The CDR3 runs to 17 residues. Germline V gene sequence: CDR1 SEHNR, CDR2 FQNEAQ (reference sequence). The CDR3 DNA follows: TGTGCCAGCAGCTTAGCCGGCCAGGGCCATAGCAATCAGCCCCAGCATTTT. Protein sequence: CASSLAGQGHSNQPQHF.

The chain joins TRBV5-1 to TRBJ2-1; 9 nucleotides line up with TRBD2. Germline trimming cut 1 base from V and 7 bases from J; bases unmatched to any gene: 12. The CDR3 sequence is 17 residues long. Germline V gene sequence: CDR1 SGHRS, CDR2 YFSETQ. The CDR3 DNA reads TGCGCCAGCAGCTTGATAATGGTAGCGGGAGTGGGGAATGAGCAGTTCTTC. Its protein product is CASSLIMVAGVGNEQFF.

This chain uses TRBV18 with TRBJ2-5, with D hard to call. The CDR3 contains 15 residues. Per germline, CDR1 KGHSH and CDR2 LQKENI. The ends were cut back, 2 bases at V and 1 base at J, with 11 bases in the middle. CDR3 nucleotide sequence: TGTGCCAGCTCACCAGACCGAAATCGCCAAGAGACCCAGTACTTC. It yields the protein CASSPDRNRQETQYF.

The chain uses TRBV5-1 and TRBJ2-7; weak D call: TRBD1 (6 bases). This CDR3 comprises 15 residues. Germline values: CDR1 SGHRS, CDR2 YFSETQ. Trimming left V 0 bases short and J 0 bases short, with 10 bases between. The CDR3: CASSLDRVSSYEQYF. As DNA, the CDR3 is TGCGCCAGCAGCTTGGACAGGGTGAGCTCCTACGAGCAGTACTTC.

The CDR3 DNA follows: TGTGCCAGCAGCTTTTCAATTGCCGATGAGCAGTTCTTC. Protein: CASSFSIADEQFF. The chain carries TRBV11-3 and TRBJ2-1; D is unresolved. CDR3 size: 13 residues. Deletions cut 3 bases from V and 8 bases from J, with 11 bases between. The germline gives CDR1 SGHNT, CDR2 YENEEA.

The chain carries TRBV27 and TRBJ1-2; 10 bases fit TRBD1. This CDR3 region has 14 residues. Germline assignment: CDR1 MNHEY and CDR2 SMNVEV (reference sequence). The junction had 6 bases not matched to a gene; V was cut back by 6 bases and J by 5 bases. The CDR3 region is CASSDPGQGYGYTF. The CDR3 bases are TGTGCCAGCAGCGATCCGGGACAGGGGTATGGCTACACCTTC.

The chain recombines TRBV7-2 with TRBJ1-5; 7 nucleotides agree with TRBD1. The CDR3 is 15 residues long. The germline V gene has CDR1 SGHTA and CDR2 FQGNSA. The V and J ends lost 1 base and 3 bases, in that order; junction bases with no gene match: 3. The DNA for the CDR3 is TGTGCCAGCAGCTTAGTGGGACAGAACAATCAGCCCCAGCATTTT. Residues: CASSLVGQNNQPQHF. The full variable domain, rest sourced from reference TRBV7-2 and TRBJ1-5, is GAGVSQSPSNKVTEKGKDVELRCDPISGHTALYWYRQSLGQGLEFLIYFQGNSAPDKSGLPSDRFSAERTGGSVSTLTIQRTQQEDSAVYLCASSLVGQNNQPQHFGDGTRLSIL.

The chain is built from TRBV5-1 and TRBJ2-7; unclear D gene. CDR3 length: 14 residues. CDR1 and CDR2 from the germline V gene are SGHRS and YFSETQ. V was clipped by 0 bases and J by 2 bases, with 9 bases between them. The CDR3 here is CASSLDSEPYEQYF. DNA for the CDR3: TGCGCCAGCAGCTTGGACTCGGAGCCCTACGAGCAGTACTTC.

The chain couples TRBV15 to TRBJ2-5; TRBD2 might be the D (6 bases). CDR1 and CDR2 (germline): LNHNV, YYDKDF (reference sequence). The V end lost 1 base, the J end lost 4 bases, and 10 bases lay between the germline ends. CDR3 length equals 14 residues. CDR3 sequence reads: CATSRVRRGETQYF. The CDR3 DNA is TGTGCCACCAGCAGAGTAAGGAGGGGAGAGACCCAGTACTTC.

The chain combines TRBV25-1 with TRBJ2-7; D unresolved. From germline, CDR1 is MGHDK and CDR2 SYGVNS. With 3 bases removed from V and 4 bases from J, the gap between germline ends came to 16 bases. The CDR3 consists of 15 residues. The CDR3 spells CASSDRSGRLYEQYF. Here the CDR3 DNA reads TGTGCCAGCAGTGATCGCTCGGGCAGACTTTACGAGCAGTACTTC.

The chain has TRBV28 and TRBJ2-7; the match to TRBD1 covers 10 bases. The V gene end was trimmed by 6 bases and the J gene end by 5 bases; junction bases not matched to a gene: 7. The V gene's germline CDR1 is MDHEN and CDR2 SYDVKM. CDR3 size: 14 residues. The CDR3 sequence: CASSSRTGGNEQYF. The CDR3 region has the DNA TGTGCCAGCAGCTCCAGGACAGGGGGTAACGAGCAGTACTTC.

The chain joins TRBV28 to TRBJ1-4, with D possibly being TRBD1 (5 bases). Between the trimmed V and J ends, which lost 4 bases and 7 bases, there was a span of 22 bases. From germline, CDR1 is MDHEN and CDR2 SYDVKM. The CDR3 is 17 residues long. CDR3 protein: CASSYNPIRGGREKLFF. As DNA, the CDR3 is TGTGCCAGCAGTTACAACCCCATAAGGGGCGGGCGTGAAAAACTGTTTTTT.

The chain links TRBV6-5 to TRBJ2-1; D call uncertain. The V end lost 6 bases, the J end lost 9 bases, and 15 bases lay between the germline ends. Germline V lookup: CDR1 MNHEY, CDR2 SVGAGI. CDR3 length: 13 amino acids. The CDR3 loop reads CASSLPPPSEQFF. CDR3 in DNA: TGTGCCAGCAGCCTCCCTCCCCCCAGTGAGCAGTTCTTC.

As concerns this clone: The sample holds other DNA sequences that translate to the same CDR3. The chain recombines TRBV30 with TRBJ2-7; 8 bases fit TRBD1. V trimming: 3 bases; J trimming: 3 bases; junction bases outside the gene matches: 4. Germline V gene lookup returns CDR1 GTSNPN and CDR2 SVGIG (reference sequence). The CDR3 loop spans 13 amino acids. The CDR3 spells CAWSPDRDYEQYF. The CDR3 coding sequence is TGTGCCTGGAGCCCGGACAGGGACTACGAGCAGTACTTC.

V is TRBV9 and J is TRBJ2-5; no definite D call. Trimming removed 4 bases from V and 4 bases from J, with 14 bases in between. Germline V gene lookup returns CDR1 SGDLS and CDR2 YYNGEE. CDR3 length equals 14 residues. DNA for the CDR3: TGTGCCAGCAGCCCAGGTTTCGTAGGAGAGACCCAGTACTTC. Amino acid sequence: CASSPGFVGETQYF.

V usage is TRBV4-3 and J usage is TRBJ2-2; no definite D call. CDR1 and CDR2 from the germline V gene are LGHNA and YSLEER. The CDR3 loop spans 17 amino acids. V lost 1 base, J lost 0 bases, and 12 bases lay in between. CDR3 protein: CASSQGTRTSNTGELFF. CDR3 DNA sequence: TGCGCCAGCAGCCAAGGCACTCGCACATCGAACACCGGGGAGCTGTTTTTT.